Given below is one T cell receptor (beta chain) in context. For sequencing, patients were chosen who had shown expansion of CD8+CD57+ cells by flow cytometry. Between the trimmed V and J ends, which lost 7 bases and 1 base, there was a span of 10 bases. The V gene's germline CDR1 is LNHDA and CDR2 SQIVND (reference sequence). The CDR3 consists of 13 residues. The data were taken from a study of CD8+CD57+ T cells in acquired aplastic anemia. The wider study: Isolated CD4+ and CD8+ cells, once sorted, yielded DNA averaging around 3.1 ug.

CDR3 and TCR beta VDJ profiling relied on a genomic DNA template. TCRdb re-called the reads with MiXCR, one entry per CDR3 protein. Here the sample spans 450,000 to 550,000 distinct CDR3 sequences, roughly a third being singletons. The source is a human donor with aplastic anemia. Source material: sorted CD4+, CD8+, or CD8+CD57+ T cells (not recorded which) from PBMCs. The chain uses TRBV19 and TRBJ1-1; weak D call: TRBD1 (5 bases). CDR3 nucleotides: TGTGCCAGTAAAATAGGACAGAACACTGAAGCTTTCTTT. As protein: CASKIGQNTEAFF.